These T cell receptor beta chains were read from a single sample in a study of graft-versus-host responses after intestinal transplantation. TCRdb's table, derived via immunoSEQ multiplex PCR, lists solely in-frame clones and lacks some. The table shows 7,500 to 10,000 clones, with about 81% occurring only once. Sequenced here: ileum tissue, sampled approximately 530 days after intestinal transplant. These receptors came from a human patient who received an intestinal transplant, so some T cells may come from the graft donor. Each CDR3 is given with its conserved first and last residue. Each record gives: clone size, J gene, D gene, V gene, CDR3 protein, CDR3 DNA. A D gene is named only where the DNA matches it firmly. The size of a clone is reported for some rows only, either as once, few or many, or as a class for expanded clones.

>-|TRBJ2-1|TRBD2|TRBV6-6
CASSYEGSGGNEQFF
TGTGCCAGCAGTTACGAGGGTAGCGGGGGCAATGAGCAGTTCTTC
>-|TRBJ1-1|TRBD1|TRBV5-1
CASSNGQGAYTEAFF
TGCGCCAGCAGCAACGGACAGGGGGCTTATACTGAAGCTTTCTTT
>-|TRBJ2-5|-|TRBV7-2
CASSLGGPQETQYF
TGTGCCAGCAGCTTAGGGGGACCACAAGAGACCCAGTACTTC
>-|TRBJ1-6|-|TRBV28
CASKGYSHNSPLHF
TGTGCCAGCAAGGGTTATAGTCATAATTCACCCCTCCACTTT
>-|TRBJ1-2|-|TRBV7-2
CASSLVTDQYGYTF
TGTGCCAGCAGCTTAGTGACGGACCAATATGGCTACACCTTC
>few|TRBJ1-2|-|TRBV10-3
CAISPAGVGPKYGYTF
TGTGCCATCAGCCCAGCTGGGGTAGGGCCCAAGTATGGCTACACCTTC
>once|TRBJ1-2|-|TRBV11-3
CASSLGDTGYTF
TGTGCCAGCAGCTTAGGCGACACGGGCTACACCTTC
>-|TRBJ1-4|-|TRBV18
CASSPGTGMNEKLFF
TGTGCCAGTTCACCTGGTACAGGGATGAATGAAAAACTGTTTTTT
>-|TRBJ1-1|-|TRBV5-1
CASSLSKGTEAFF
TGCGCCAGCAGCTTGTCAAAGGGCACTGAAGCTTTCTTT
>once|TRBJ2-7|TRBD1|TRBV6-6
CASRGQGGSYEQYF
TGTGCCAGCAGGGGACAGGGGGGGTCCTACGAGCAGTACTTC
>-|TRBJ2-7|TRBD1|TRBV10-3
CAISFGGTGAYEQYF
TGTGCCATCAGTTTTGGGGGGACAGGGGCCTACGAGCAGTACTTC
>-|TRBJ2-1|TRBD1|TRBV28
CASTRDRPLYNEQFF
TGTGCCAGCACTCGGGACAGGCCTCTCTACAATGAGCAGTTCTTC
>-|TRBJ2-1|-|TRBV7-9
CASSFGEQFF
TGTGCCAGCAGCTTCGGTGAGCAGTTCTTC
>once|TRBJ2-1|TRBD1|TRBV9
CASSVGQLAYNEQFF
TGTGCCAGCAGCGTGGGACAGCTAGCTTACAATGAGCAGTTCTTC
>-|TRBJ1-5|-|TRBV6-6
CASSSASDGQPQHF
TGTGCCAGCAGTAGCGCTTCCGACGGTCAGCCCCAGCATTTT
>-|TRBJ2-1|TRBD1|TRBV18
CASSPLTGNNEQFF
TGTGCCAGCTCACCACTGACAGGGAACAATGAGCAGTTCTTC
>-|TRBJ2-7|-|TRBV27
CASSLSDGFYEQYF
TGTGCCAGCAGTTTATCAGACGGATTCTACGAGCAGTACTTC
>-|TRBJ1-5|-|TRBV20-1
CSARGPRPQHF
TGCAGTGCTAGAGGACCCAGGCCCCAGCATTTT
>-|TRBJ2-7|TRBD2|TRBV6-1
CASSESWLAGTYEQYF
TGTGCCAGCAGTGAATCTTGGCTAGCGGGTACCTACGAGCAGTACTTC
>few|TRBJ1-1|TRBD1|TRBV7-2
CASSFGQGDLGTEAFF
TGTGCCAGCAGCTTCGGACAGGGGGATCTGGGCACTGAAGCTTTCTTT
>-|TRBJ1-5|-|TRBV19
CASTTIARHNQPQHF
TGTGCCAGTACTACTATAGCCCGTCACAATCAGCCCCAGCATTTT
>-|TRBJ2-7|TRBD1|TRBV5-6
CASSTGGTGQKEQYF
TGTGCCAGCAGCACTGGCGGGACAGGGCAAAAGGAGCAGTACTTC
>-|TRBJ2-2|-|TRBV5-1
CASSRDSYGELFF
TGCGCCAGCAGCCGTGACTCGTACGGGGAGCTGTTTTTT
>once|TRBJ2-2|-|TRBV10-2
CASSDSANTGELFF
TGCGCCAGCAGTGACAGCGCGAACACCGGGGAGCTGTTTTTT
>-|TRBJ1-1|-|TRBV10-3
CAISESGGTEAFF
TGTGCCATCAGTGAGTCAGGGGGCACTGAAGCTTTCTTT
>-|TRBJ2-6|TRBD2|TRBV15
CATGRASGANVLTF
TGTGCCACCGGGAGGGCGTCTGGGGCCAACGTCCTGACTTTC